This T cell receptor beta chain originates from a study of identifying expanded T cells in peripheral blood. Healthy donors had no documented immune events, such as infections, while sampled. Study results and caveats: Clone count variance between roughly 2-week samples rose with total template count. Differentially abundant clones: about 1.1 between replicates, roughly 16 at around 14 days, more than 18 at four.

Only in-frame clones appear in the TCRdb table, and some are missing; sequencing was by immunoSEQ multiplex PCR. The sample records tens of thousands of clones, over 80% being singletons. Trimming stripped 8 bases from V and 2 bases from J, with 16 bases between. This CDR3 region has 14 residues. Per germline, CDR1 SNHLY and CDR2 FYNNEI. With regard to this clone: Its specificity is unknown.

The chain couples TRBV2 to TRBJ2-7; TRBD1 is a possible D gene (6 bases). This sequence was found in a person aged 18 to 70 in good health. Sequenced sample: blood. CDR3 bases: TGTGCCAGCCGCACAGGGTCCGGCGCCTACGAGCAGTACTTC. It is translated as CASRTGSGAYEQYF. Drawing the rest from reference TRBV2 and TRBJ2-7, the complete variable domain is EPEVTQTPSHQVTQMGQEVILRCVPISNHLYFYWYRQILGQKVEFLVSFYNNEISEKSEIFDDQFSVERPDGSNFTLKIRSTKLEDSAMYFCASRTGSGAYEQYFGPGTRLTVT.